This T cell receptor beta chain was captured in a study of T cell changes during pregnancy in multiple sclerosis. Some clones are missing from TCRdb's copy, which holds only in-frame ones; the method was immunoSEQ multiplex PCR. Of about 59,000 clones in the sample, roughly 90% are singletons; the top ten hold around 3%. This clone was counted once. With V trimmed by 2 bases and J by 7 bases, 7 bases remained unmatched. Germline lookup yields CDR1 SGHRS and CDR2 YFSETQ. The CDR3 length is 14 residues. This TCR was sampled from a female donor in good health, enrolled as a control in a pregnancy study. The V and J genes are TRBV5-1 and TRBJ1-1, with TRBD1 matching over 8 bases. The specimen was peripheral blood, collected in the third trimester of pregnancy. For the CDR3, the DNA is TGCGCCAGCAGCTTTGGGACAGGTTCCTATGAAGCTTTCTTT. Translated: CASSFGTGSYEAFF.